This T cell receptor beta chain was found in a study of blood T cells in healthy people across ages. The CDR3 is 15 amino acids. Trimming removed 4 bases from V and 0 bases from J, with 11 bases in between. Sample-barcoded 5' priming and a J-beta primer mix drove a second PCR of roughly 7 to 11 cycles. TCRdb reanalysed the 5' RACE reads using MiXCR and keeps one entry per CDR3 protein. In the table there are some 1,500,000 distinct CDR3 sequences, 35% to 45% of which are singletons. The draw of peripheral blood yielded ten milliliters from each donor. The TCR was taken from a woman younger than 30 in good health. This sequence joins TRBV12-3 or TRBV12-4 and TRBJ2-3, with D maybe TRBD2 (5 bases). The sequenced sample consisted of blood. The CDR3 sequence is CASSWVGASTDTQYF. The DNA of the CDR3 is TGTGCCAGCAGTTGGGTGGGAGCGAGCACAGATACGCAGTATTTT.